What follows are 23 T cell receptor beta chains derived from one specimen sequenced in a study of shared clonotypes between healthy human individuals. The table came from immunoSEQ multiplex PCR; TCRdb's copy has only in-frame clones and leaves some out. The data contain about 2 million clones, over 85% of them singletons. Naive CD8 isolation took CD45RO-negative cells positively selected for CCR7 and excluded terminally differentiated effector memory CD45RA+ cells. What was sequenced was naive CD8+ T cells sorted from blood. The receptors here all came from a man aged 18 to 30 in good health.

This chain uses TRBV13 with TRBJ2-7, with 10 bases matching TRBD1. This CDR3 is built from 14 residues. The V and J ends lost 4 bases and 4 bases, in that order; junction bases with no gene match: 4. Germline V gives CDR1 PRHDT, CDR2 FYEKMQ (reference sequence). CDR3: CASSSGQGKYEQYF. Written as DNA, the CDR3 is TGTGCCAGCAGCTCGGGACAGGGGAAATACGAGCAGTACTTC.

The chain joins TRBV10-3 to TRBJ2-7; D perhaps matches TRBD1 (6 bases). CDR3 length equals 15 residues. Trimming shortened V by 1 base and J by 0 bases, and 10 bases separated the two germline ends. Germline V gives CDR1 ENHRY, CDR2 SYGVKD. This CDR3 is CAISEWTAISYEQYF. The CDR3 DNA is TGTGCCATCAGTGAGTGGACAGCTATCTCCTACGAGCAGTACTTC.

The chain joins TRBV7-9 to TRBJ2-2; D is unclear. The CDR3 is 13 residues long. Trimming took off 2 bases at V and 4 bases at J, with 5 bases between the two ends. Germline assignment: CDR1 SEHNR and CDR2 FQNEAQ (reference sequence). The CDR3 region has the DNA TGTGCCAGCAGCTTAAAGGGCACCGGGGAGCTGTTTTTT. It encodes CASSLKGTGELFF.

As for this clone: Other DNA sequences from this sample encode an identical CDR3 as well. The genes are TRBV29-1 and TRBJ2-3; D is unresolved. Germline CDR1 reads SQVTM; CDR2 reads ANQGSEA. Trimming took off 3 bases at V and 3 bases at J, with 7 bases between the two ends. CDR3 length equals 12 residues. CDR3 in DNA: TGCAGCGTTGATGGTGGGACAGATACGCAGTATTTT. Protein sequence: CSVDGGTDTQYF.

On this clone: Other nucleotide sequences from this sample produce the same CDR3. The chain employs TRBV9 and TRBJ2-7; 10 bases are a match to TRBD2. Germline CDR1 is SGDLS and CDR2 is YYNGEE. The ends lost 4 bases at V and 4 bases at J; junction bases unmatched: 2. The CDR3 extends over 13 amino acids. CDR3 protein: CASSSSGSYEQYF. The DNA for the CDR3 is TGTGCCAGCAGCTCTAGCGGGAGTTACGAGCAGTACTTC.

The chain has TRBV28 and TRBJ2-4, with D uncertain. The CDR3 consists of 15 residues. V lost 5 bases and J lost 0, with 11 bases in between. Per the germline V gene, CDR1 is MDHEN and CDR2 is SYDVKM. The CDR3 loop reads CASSPLPLAKNIQYF. CDR3 bases: TGTGCCAGCAGTCCTCTCCCTCTAGCCAAAAACATTCAGTACTTC.

This clone was seen once. J is TRBJ2-7 and V is TRBV4-1; 10 bases are a match to TRBD2. Germline V gene lookup returns CDR1 MGHRA and CDR2 YSYEKL. The CDR3 is made up of 15 amino acids. With V trimmed by 1 base and J by 7 bases, 7 bases remained unmatched. The CDR3 is CASSQVASGGKEQYF. In DNA form, the CDR3 reads TGCGCCAGCAGCCAAGTGGCTAGCGGGGGCAAGGAGCAGTACTTC.

The chain combines TRBV5-6 with TRBJ2-7; the match to TRBD2 covers 10 bases. Germline loops: CDR1 SGHDT, CDR2 YYEEEE. V was clipped by 0 bases and J by 0 bases; unmatched bases: 3. The CDR3 spans 16 residues. In DNA, the CDR3 is TGTGCCAGCAGCTTGGCTAGCGGGGGTTCCTCCTACGAGCAGTACTTC. Its protein product is CASSLASGGSSYEQYF.

The chain uses TRBV27 and TRBJ2-2, with a possible D match to TRBD1 (6 bases). V was shortened by 2 bases and J by 4 bases, with 11 bases between the two germline ends. Germline V CDR1 and CDR2: MNHEY, SMNVEV (reference sequence). The CDR3 is made up of 15 amino acids. The DNA of the CDR3 is TGTGCCAGCAGTTTAACAGGGTTGTCCACCGGGGAGCTGTTTTTT. Its translation is CASSLTGLSTGELFF.

The gene calls are TRBV6-1 and TRBJ2-5; 10 nucleotides line up with TRBD1. The ends lost 4 bases at V and 3 bases at J; junction bases unmatched: 8. Germline V gives CDR1 MNHNS, CDR2 SASEGT. This CDR3 contains 16 residues. The CDR3 protein is CASSADRGHYKETQYF. CDR3 bases: TGTGCCAGCAGTGCCGACAGGGGGCACTACAAAGAGACCCAGTACTTC.

With respect to this clone: Distinct nucleotide sequences in the sample also encode this CDR3. The J gene is TRBJ2-7, the V gene TRBV27; the D call may be TRBD1 or TRBD2 (5 bases each). Between the trimmed V and J ends, which lost 0 bases and 0 bases, there was a span of 12 bases. Germline lookup yields CDR1 MNHEY and CDR2 SMNVEV (reference sequence). The CDR3 has 16 amino acids. The CDR3 sequence is CASSLSSGTVSYEQYF. CDR3 nucleotide sequence: TGTGCCAGCAGTTTATCGAGTGGGACCGTCTCCTACGAGCAGTACTTC.

The rearrangement joins TRBV10-1 to TRBJ2-1; D is perhaps TRBD2 (6 bases). CDR1 and CDR2 from the germline V gene are WNHNN and SYGVQD (reference sequence). The ends were cut back, 0 bases at V and 11 bases at J, with 20 bases in the middle. This CDR3 is built from 16 residues. The CDR3 sequence: CASSESGGWGMSQQFF. The CDR3 region has the DNA TGCGCCAGCAGTGAGTCGGGGGGTTGGGGAATGAGCCAGCAGTTCTTC.

This rearrangement joins TRBV4-3 to TRBJ2-3; TRBD2 matches at 8 bases. This CDR3 is built from 18 residues. J was trimmed by 0 bases and V by 0 bases; bases with no gene match: 8. The V gene's germline CDR1 is LGHNA and CDR2 YSLEER. The CDR3 protein is CASSQEVLLAESTDTQYF. CDR3 nucleotide sequence: TGCGCCAGCAGCCAAGAAGTCTTACTAGCGGAGAGCACAGATACGCAGTATTTT.

V gene TRBV9 combines with J gene TRBJ1-3, with a possible D match to TRBD1 (6 bases). Trimming removed 0 bases from V and 0 bases from J, with 16 bases in between. Per the germline V gene, CDR1 is SGDLS and CDR2 is YYNGEE. This CDR3 has 18 amino acids. CDR3 residues: CASSVETPDSLSGNTIYF. The CDR3 DNA reads TGTGCCAGCAGCGTAGAGACCCCGGACAGTCTCTCTGGAAACACCATATATTTT.

The CDR3: CASSLTAFSSYEQYF. For the CDR3, the DNA is TGTGCCAGCAGCTTGACGGCTTTTAGCTCCTACGAGCAGTACTTC. The chain links TRBV5-6 to TRBJ2-7; D ambiguous. Trimming pared 1 base from V and 0 bases from J, leaving 11 bases between. CDR3 length equals 15 residues. The germline V gene encodes CDR1 SGHDT and CDR2 YYEEEE.

This chain joins TRBV7-9 and TRBJ2-7; D not resolved. The CDR3 extends over 14 amino acids. The germline V and J ends were trimmed by 1 base and 2 bases, with 9 bases remaining between them. From germline, CDR1 is SEHNR and CDR2 FQNEAQ (reference sequence). The CDR3 DNA is TGTGCCAGCAGCTTAGACACCGCCGCCTACGAGCAGTACTTC. It is translated as CASSLDTAAYEQYF.

Notes on this clone: Additional DNA sequences in this sample encode the identical CDR3. The chain has TRBV4-1 and TRBJ2-7, with D possibly TRBD1 on 6 matching bases. The V gene's germline CDR1 is MGHRA and CDR2 YSYEKL. This CDR3 is built from 14 residues. V was pared by 1 base and J by 5 bases, with 12 bases between. In nucleotides, the CDR3 is TGCGCCAGCAGCCAAGGGCCAGGGGCTGACGAGCAGTACTTC. The encoded protein is CASSQGPGADEQYF.

The V and J genes are TRBV13 and TRBJ2-3, with 8 bases fitting TRBD2. Germline CDR1 and CDR2: PRHDT and FYEKMQ (reference sequence). V shed 5 bases and J 4 bases; nucleotides not matched to a gene: 14. The CDR3 covers 17 residues. The DNA of the CDR3 is TGTGCCAGCAGCCTGTTTTACGGGGGGGCCGACGCAGATACGCAGTATTTT. This codes for CASSLFYGGADADTQYF.

The chain has TRBV20-1 and TRBJ2-1; possibly TRBD1 or TRBD2 for D (5 bases each). Trimming stripped 6 bases from V and 8 bases from J, with 8 bases between. The length of the CDR3 is 10 residues. CDR1 and CDR2 from the germline V gene are DFQATT and SNEGSKA (reference sequence). This chain's CDR3 is CSAGAHEQFF. The CDR3 nucleotides read TGCAGTGCCGGGGCCCATGAGCAGTTCTTC.

V gene TRBV29-1 combines with J gene TRBJ1-2; unclear D gene. The CDR3 loop spans 15 amino acids. CDR1 SQVTM and CDR2 ANQGSEA come from the germline V gene. The ends were cut back, 4 bases at V and 6 bases at J, with 21 bases in the middle. Written as DNA, the CDR3 is TGCAGCGTTGTAGTAAGGGTATCGGGAGATAATGGCTACACCTTC. It yields the protein CSVVVRVSGDNGYTF.

This sequence joins TRBV7-6 and TRBJ2-5, with 7 bases lining up with TRBD1. The germline gives CDR1 SGHVS, CDR2 FNYEAQ. V was pared by 4 bases and J by 4 bases, with 6 bases of the junction left unmatched. CDR3 length: 14 residues. CDR3 DNA sequence: TGTGCCAGCAGCTCCGGGCAGGGGGTAGAGACCCAGTACTTC. Protein product: CASSSGQGVETQYF.

The chain combines TRBV6-6 with TRBJ2-3; no firm D call. CDR1 is MNHNY and CDR2 is SVGAGI in the germline V gene (reference sequence). The CDR3 has 13 residues. Trimming pared 5 bases from V and 4 bases from J, leaving 10 bases between. DNA of the CDR3: TGTGCCAGCAGTCCCCCGACACCAGATACGCAGTATTTT. Its protein product is CASSPPTPDTQYF.

J is TRBJ1-1 and V is TRBV27; perhaps TRBD1 as D (6 bases). CDR1 MNHEY and CDR2 SMNVEV come from the germline V gene (reference sequence). Trimming left V 4 bases short and J 4 bases short, with 13 bases between. This CDR3 comprises 14 residues. The CDR3 here is CASSWGTGTTEAFF. The CDR3 DNA reads as TGTGCCAGCAGTTGGGGCACAGGGACCACTGAAGCTTTCTTT.